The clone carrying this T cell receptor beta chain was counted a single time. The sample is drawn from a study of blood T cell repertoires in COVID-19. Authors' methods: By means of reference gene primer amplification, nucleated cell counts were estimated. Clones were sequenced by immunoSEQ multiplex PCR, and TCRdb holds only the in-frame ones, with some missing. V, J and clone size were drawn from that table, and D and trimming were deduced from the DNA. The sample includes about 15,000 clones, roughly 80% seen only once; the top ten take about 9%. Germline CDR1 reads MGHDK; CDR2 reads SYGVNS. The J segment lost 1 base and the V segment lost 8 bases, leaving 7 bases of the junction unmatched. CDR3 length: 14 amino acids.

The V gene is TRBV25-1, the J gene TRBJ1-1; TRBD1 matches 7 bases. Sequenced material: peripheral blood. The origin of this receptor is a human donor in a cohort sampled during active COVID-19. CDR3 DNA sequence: TGTGCCAGCCAACTACAGGGGCAGAACACTGAAGCTTTCTTT. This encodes CASQLQGQNTEAFF.